The 16 T cell receptor beta chains below all came from one sample that was sequenced in a study of T cell repertoires in aging, cancer and after chemotherapy. A mixed TRB-A/B primer pool amplified rearranged TRB by multiplex touch-down PCR. One entry per CDR3 protein results from TCRdb running MiXCR on the multiplex PCR reads. The sample records 1,600 or so distinct CDR3 sequences, about 22% being singletons. Amplification of TCR beta used genomic DNA extracted from peripheral blood. Sample: blood. These receptors came from a human donor with a solid tumor.

This clonotype is medium-sized. The chain recombines TRBV6-1 with TRBJ2-5, with unresolved D. The CDR3 is 15 amino acids. V was clipped by 4 bases and J by 7 bases, with 19 bases between them. Germline V CDR1 and CDR2: MNHNS, SASEGT. CDR3 nucleotide sequence: TGTGCCAGCAGTGCCTACTCCCTCCTATCGGGGACCCAGTACTTC. Translation: CASSAYSLLSGTQYF.

This clonotype is medium-sized (0.01 to 0.1%) in the sample. The rearrangement joins TRBV27 to TRBJ2-7; 8 bases agree with TRBD2. V shed 2 bases, J shed 5 bases, and the junction held 8 bases outside the gene matches. The length of the CDR3 is 15 residues. Germline V lookup: CDR1 MNHEY, CDR2 SMNVEV (reference sequence). CDR3 DNA: TGTGCCAGCAGTTTAAGTTGGAGCGGGAGCCACGAGCAGTACTTC. Its protein product is CASSLSWSGSHEQYF.

By proportion, this clonotype is medium-sized. The CDR3 reads CSVEDQPYGYTF. The DNA for the CDR3 is TGCAGCGTTGAAGATCAGCCCTATGGCTACACCTTC. V is TRBV29-1 and J is TRBJ1-2, with D unclear. Trimming took 0 bases from V and 4 from J, leaving 6 bases between them. The CDR3 extends over 12 amino acids. Germline V lookup: CDR1 SQVTM, CDR2 ANQGSEA. Based on the CDR3 plus reference TRBV29-1 and TRBJ1-2, the full variable domain is SAVISQKPSRDICQRGTSLTIQCQVDSQVTMMFWYRQQPGQSLTLIATANQGSEATYESGFVIDKFPISRPNLTFSTLTVSNMSPEDSSIYLCSVEDQPYGYTFGSGTRLTVV.

This sequence joins TRBV9 and TRBJ2-5, with D unclear. Germline V gene data show CDR1 as SGDLS and CDR2 as YYNGEE. This CDR3 contains 14 residues. V dropped 2 bases and J dropped 5 bases, with 13 bases sitting between them. As DNA, the CDR3 is TGTGCCAGCAGCGTGGGTAACGCTGCGGAGACCCAGTACTTC. It yields the protein CASSVGNAAETQYF.

A few counts support this clonotype. The CDR3 region is CASSYRPSGRGEETQYF. In nucleotides, the CDR3 is TGTGCCAGCAGTTACAGGCCTAGCGGGAGGGGCGAGGAGACCCAGTACTTC. The chain is built from TRBV6-2 or TRBV6-3 and TRBJ2-5; the match to TRBD2 covers 12 bases. V shed 2 bases and J 5 bases; nucleotides not matched to a gene: 9. Germline loops: CDR1 MNHEY, CDR2 SVGEGT. CDR3 length: 17 residues.

This clonotype was observed a handful of times. The chain couples TRBV5-1 to TRBJ2-3; no firm D call. The CDR3 contains 13 residues. V was trimmed by 2 bases and J by 5 bases, leaving 9 bases between them. CDR1 is SGHRS, CDR2 YFSETQ, per germline. CDR3 in DNA: TGCGCCAGCAGCTTTCTTATCGGAGATACGCAGTATTTT. This gives the protein CASSFLIGDTQYF.

By share, this clonotype ranks as medium-sized. CDR3 in amino acids: CASRPDRGGYGYTF. In DNA form, the CDR3 reads TGTGCCAGCAGGCCGGACAGGGGTGGCTATGGCTACACCTTC. The chain combines TRBV5-4 with TRBJ1-2; 9 positions match TRBD1. This CDR3 is built from 14 residues. The V segment lost 5 bases and the J segment 4 bases; nucleotides outside the gene matches: 6. Germline V gene data show CDR1 as SGHNT and CDR2 as YYREEE (reference sequence).

This clonotype is medium-sized in the sample. V is TRBV14 and J is TRBJ2-4; perhaps TRBD1 as D (6 bases). The CDR3 sequence is 15 residues long. Trimming took off 0 bases at V and 7 bases at J, with 13 bases between the two ends. Per the germline V gene, CDR1 is SGHDN and CDR2 is FVKESK. The CDR3 loop is CASSQEQGWGNIQYF. DNA for the CDR3: TGTGCCAGCAGCCAAGAACAGGGCTGGGGCAACATTCAGTACTTC.

About this clonotype: The germline gene is not matched at one end of the junction; a read error may be the cause. Here the CDR3 reads CASTPDTGVGLQPQHF. CDR3 sequence (DNA): TGCGCCAGCACCCCGGACACAGGGGTCGGATTGCAGCCCCAGCATTTT. The genes are TRBV5-6 and TRBJ1-5; 7 positions agree with TRBD1. Per germline, CDR1 SGHDT and CDR2 YYEEEE. CDR3 length equals 16 residues.

V usage is TRBV6-2 or TRBV6-3 and J usage is TRBJ1-1; 11 bases are a match to TRBD1. J lost 6 bases, V lost 6 bases, and 12 bases had no gene match. The germline gives CDR1 MNHEY, CDR2 SVGEGT. This CDR3 has 16 residues. This chain's CDR3 is CASRDGQGALRSEAFF. The DNA for the CDR3 is TGTGCCAGCAGGGATGGACAGGGGGCCCTTAGGTCTGAAGCTTTCTTT.

This chain links TRBV7-9 with TRBJ1-1; D remains unclear. The germline V and J ends were trimmed by 2 bases and 8 bases, with 12 bases remaining between them. This CDR3 spans 13 amino acids. Germline CDR1 is SEHNR and CDR2 is FQNEAQ (reference sequence). The chain's CDR3 is CASSLRDSAEAFF. DNA of the CDR3: TGTGCCAGCAGCTTACGAGACTCGGCAGAAGCTTTCTTT. Using reference TRBV7-9 and TRBJ1-1 for the parts outside the CDR3, the full variable domain is DTGVSQNPRHKITKRGQNVTFRCDPISEHNRLYWYRQTLGQGPEFLTYFQNEAQLEKSRLLSDRFSAERPKGSFSTLEIQRTEQGDSAMYLCASSLRDSAEAFFGQGTRLTVV.

This clonotype is classed as medium-sized. V gene TRBV6-2 or TRBV6-3 combines with J gene TRBJ2-7, with a tentative D call TRBD1 (6 bases). V gave up 4 bases and J gave up 7 bases, with 14 bases separating them. Germline loops: CDR1 MNHEY, CDR2 SVGEGT. This CDR3 spans 13 amino acids. The CDR3 loop is CASSSTGRPEQYF. The CDR3 nucleotides are TGTGCCAGCAGTTCGACAGGCAGACCGGAGCAGTACTTC.

By frequency in the sample, this clonotype is medium-sized. The chain is built from TRBV12-3 or TRBV12-4 and TRBJ2-1; D ambiguous. The CDR3 has 13 amino acids. Trimming left V 3 bases short and J 6 bases short, with 9 bases between. CDR3 nucleotides: TGTGCCAGCAGTTTGGTAGGGATCAATGAGCAGTTCTTC. Its protein is CASSLVGINEQFF.

The rearrangement links TRBV19 to TRBJ1-2; 8 nucleotides match TRBD1. Germline loops: CDR1 LNHDA, CDR2 SQIVND (reference sequence). The CDR3 has 13 residues. V was pared by 7 bases and J by 2 bases, with 3 bases of the junction left unmatched. The CDR3 DNA reads TGTGCCAGTAACAACAGGGGGAACTATGGCTACACCTTC. This codes for CASNNRGNYGYTF.

The chain is built from TRBV6-2 or TRBV6-3 and TRBJ1-2; 10 bases map to TRBD1. V shed 5 bases, J shed 6 bases, and the junction held 12 bases outside the gene matches. The germline CDR1 and CDR2 sequences are MNHEY and SVGEGT. This CDR3 spans 16 amino acids. The CDR3 nucleotides read TGTGCCAGCAGTCCGTCAACCGGGACAGGGGATGATGGCTACACCTTC. This codes for CASSPSTGTGDDGYTF.

By sample share, this clonotype is medium-sized (0.01 to 0.1%). The genes are TRBV27 and TRBJ2-7; 9 bases align to TRBD2. Per the germline V gene, CDR1 is MNHEY and CDR2 is SMNVEV (reference sequence). CDR3 length: 14 residues. J gave up 7 bases and V 3 bases, and 7 bases lay outside the gene matches. The CDR3 sequence: CASSFKAGGWEQYF. The CDR3 DNA is TGTGCCAGCAGTTTTAAGGCGGGAGGGTGGGAGCAGTACTTC.